This T cell receptor (beta chain) was sequenced in a study of regulatory T cells in long-lasting Graves disease. According to the study, TCR beta libraries were built with iRepertoire HTBI primers and CDR3-region Arm-PCR. MiXCR, run by TCRdb on the multiplex PCR reads, gives a single entry per CDR3 protein. The sample lists about 540,000 distinct CDR3 sequences; roughly 12% were seen once. This clonotype was detected many times. Described time point: newly diagnosed GD, antithyroid drugs for less than 3 months. Extracted PBMC RNA gave rise to the TCR library. The same sample was also used in a study of T cells in Graves' hyperthyroidism and ophthalmopathy.

The source was peripheral blood mononuclear cells (PBMCs), collected at new diagnosis, from a patient treated with antithyroid drugs. This TCR was sampled from a man aged 25 to 45 with Graves disease.

The CDR3 coding sequence is TGTGCCAGCAGCTTGATGTTCGCGGGAGATCGCGAGCAGTACTTC. It specifies CASSLMFAGDREQYF. The rearrangement joins TRBV11-2 to TRBJ2-7, with 7 bases matching TRBD2. Germline V gene data show CDR1 as SGHAT and CDR2 as FQNNGV. CDR3 length: 15 residues. Trimming took 3 bases from V and 6 from J; bases not matched to a gene: 11.